These T cell receptor beta chains were read from a single sample in a study of blood T cell repertoires in COVID-19. The table came from immunoSEQ multiplex PCR; TCRdb's copy has only in-frame clones and leaves some out. The sample records roughly 53,000 clones, approximately 84% being singletons. Input material: peripheral blood. Receptor source: a human donor in a cohort sampled during active COVID-19. Both conserved end residues are part of each CDR3. D genes are given only for firm matches. For some rows the clone size is stated as once, few or many, or as a class when expanded; others skip it.

j_call v_call cdr3_length clone_size d_call cdr3_aa cdr3_nt
TRBJ1-2 TRBV27 14 - - CASSRSGQYYGYTF TGTGCCAGCAGTAGAAGTGGACAGTACTATGGCTACACCTTC
TRBJ2-1 TRBV18 13 - - CASSPPGGNEQFF TGTGCCAGCTCACCACCGGGGGGAAATGAGCAGTTCTTC
TRBJ2-1 TRBV7-9 18 - TRBD1 CASSPGTGLLSSYNEQFF TGTGCCAGCAGTCCCGGGACAGGGCTACTAAGCTCCTACAATGAGCAGTTCTTC
TRBJ1-4 TRBV29-1 14 - TRBD1 CSVSDRATNEKLFF TGCAGCGTTTCGGACAGGGCGACTAATGAAAAACTGTTTTTT
TRBJ1-2 TRBV18 17 - TRBD1 CASSPSYPRQGNYGYTF TGTGCCAGCTCACCATCATACCCTAGACAGGGGAACTATGGCTACACCTTC
TRBJ1-2 TRBV4-2 17 - - CASSQVKMEGANYGYTF TGTGCCAGCAGCCAAGTAAAGATGGAAGGGGCGAACTATGGCTACACCTTC
TRBJ2-2 TRBV7-6 16 - TRBD2 CASSLRTSGGTGELFF TGTGCCAGCAGCCTACGGACTAGCGGGGGCACCGGGGAGCTGTTTTTT
TRBJ1-1 TRBV2 13 - - CASSPDSSTGAFF TGTGCCAGCAGCCCGGACAGCTCAACGGGGGCTTTCTTT
TRBJ2-7 TRBV5-6 16 - TRBD1 CASRLNRDRARYEQYF TGTGCCAGCAGATTGAACCGGGACAGGGCAAGGTACGAGCAGTACTTC
TRBJ2-7 TRBV4-2 18 - - CASSQGDNGGASTYEQYF TGTGCCAGCAGCCAGGGAGATAACGGCGGGGCCTCTACCTACGAGCAGTACTTC
TRBJ1-1 TRBV30 13 - TRBD1 CAWNRGLNTEAFF TGTGCCTGGAACAGGGGGCTTAACACTGAAGCTTTCTTT
TRBJ2-7 TRBV19 11 - - CASTQGFEQYF TGTGCCAGTACACAGGGTTTCGAGCAGTACTTC
TRBJ2-1 TRBV18 14 - TRBD1 CASSPSTGYNEQFF TGTGCCAGCTCACCCTCGACAGGGTACAATGAGCAGTTCTTC
TRBJ1-5 TRBV19 17 few TRBD1 CASSKAQGAPPNQPQHF TGTGCCAGTAGTAAAGCACAGGGGGCTCCCCCCAATCAGCCCCAGCATTTT
TRBJ2-7 TRBV2 16 - TRBD2 CASSEWLLAGVLGQYF TGTGCCAGCAGTGAATGGTTACTAGCGGGAGTACTAGGGCAGTACTTC
TRBJ2-2 TRBV9 16 - TRBD2 CASSVGLAGATGELFF TGTGCCAGCAGCGTAGGGTTAGCGGGTGCAACCGGGGAGCTGTTTTTT
TRBJ1-1 TRBV5-5 14 few - CASSPTGMRAEAFF TGTGCCAGCAGCCCAACGGGGATGCGCGCTGAAGCTTTCTTT
TRBJ2-7 TRBV3-1/TRBV3-2 16 - TRBD2 CASSPWASGGSYEQYF TGTGCCAGCAGCCCCTGGGCTAGCGGGGGATCCTACGAGCAGTACTTC
TRBJ2-7 TRBV12-5 14 - - CASGSTPQGYEQYF TGTGCTAGTGGTTCCACTCCCCAGGGTTACGAGCAGTACTTC
TRBJ2-3 TRBV19 15 - TRBD1 CASSWGQGAGDTQYF TGTGCCAGTAGTTGGGGACAGGGGGCAGGAGATACGCAGTATTTT
TRBJ2-7 TRBV6-5 16 - TRBD2 CASSYGTSGGSYEQYF TGTGCCAGCAGTTACGGGACTAGCGGGGGTAGCTACGAGCAGTACTTC
TRBJ2-7 TRBV5-8 14 few TRBD2 CAAEKGLAGFEQYF TGTGCCGCAGAGAAGGGACTAGCGGGATTCGAGCAGTACTTC
TRBJ1-1 TRBV7-8 17 - - CASSLGGGSVSGTEAFF TGTGCCAGCAGCTTAGGAGGGGGAAGTGTTTCGGGGACTGAAGCTTTCTTT
TRBJ2-3 TRBV3-1/TRBV3-2 15 - TRBD2 CASSARTSLRDTQYF TGTGCCAGCAGCGCCAGGACTAGCCTACGAGATACGCAGTATTTT
TRBJ2-7 TRBV5-1 15 - TRBD1 CASSDTGGKYYEQYF TGCGCCAGCAGCGATACAGGGGGCAAGTACTACGAGCAGTACTTC
TRBJ2-5 TRBV6-1 16 - TRBD2 CASSDLAGVGWETQYF TGTGCCAGCAGTGACTTAGCGGGAGTTGGATGGGAGACCCAGTACTTC
TRBJ2-5 TRBV5-1 15 - - CASSLFPGTQETQYF TGCGCCAGCAGCTTGTTCCCGGGAACGCAAGAGACCCAGTACTTC
TRBJ2-7 TRBV3-1/TRBV3-2 11 - - CASSQDRGQYF TGTGCCAGCAGCCAAGATCGAGGGCAGTACTTC
TRBJ1-5 TRBV19 17 - TRBD1 CASRPGTGLYSNQPQHF TGTGCCAGTAGGCCCGGGACAGGGCTTTATAGCAATCAGCCCCAGCATTTT
TRBJ2-3 TRBV2 13 - - CAAWGVGTDTQYF TGTGCCGCCTGGGGGGTCGGCACAGATACGCAGTATTTT
TRBJ1-1 TRBV29-1 12 - TRBD1 CSVGDRNTEAFF TGCAGCGTTGGGGACAGGAACACTGAAGCTTTCTTT
TRBJ1-2 TRBV4-1 14 - TRBD1 CASSQEGRGDGYTF TGCGCCAGCAGCCAAGAAGGCAGGGGGGATGGCTACACCTTC
TRBJ2-1 TRBV5-1 13 - TRBD1 CASSFTTGFEQFF TGCGCCAGCAGCTTCACGACAGGGTTTGAGCAGTTCTTC
TRBJ1-6 TRBV27 13 once TRBD1 CAATDRGGSPLHF TGTGCCGCGACGGACAGGGGAGGTTCACCCCTCCACTTT
TRBJ2-7 TRBV19 16 - TRBD1 CASTSRTGSGPYEQYF TGTGCCAGTACTTCAAGGACAGGATCTGGACCCTACGAGCAGTACTTC
TRBJ2-7 TRBV5-1 16 - TRBD1 CASSLASGTGLSEQYF TGCGCCAGCAGCCTGGCATCCGGGACAGGGTTGTCCGAGCAGTACTTC
TRBJ2-7 TRBV3-1/TRBV3-2 16 - TRBD2 CASSPPSGRTSYEQYF TGTGCCAGCAGCCCACCTAGCGGGAGAACCTCCTACGAGCAGTACTTC
TRBJ1-1 TRBV6-5 15 - - CASTPSGTLNTEAFF TGTGCCAGCACCCCATCCGGGACATTGAACACTGAAGCTTTCTTT
TRBJ1-5 TRBV15 18 - TRBD1 CATSRDPRAGGRNQPQHF TGTGCCACCAGCAGAGATCCCCGGGCAGGGGGCCGCAATCAGCCCCAGCATTTT
TRBJ2-7 TRBV18 13 - TRBD1 CASSMGQGGEQYF TGTGCCAGCTCAATGGGACAGGGAGGCGAGCAGTACTTC
TRBJ1-2 TRBV5-4 13 - - CASSLPANYGYTF TGTGCCAGCAGCTTGCCAGCTAACTATGGCTACACCTTC
TRBJ2-7 TRBV5-1 15 - - CASSAMGAGVYEQYF TGCGCCAGCAGCGCAATGGGGGCAGGGGTCTACGAGCAGTACTTC
TRBJ2-7 TRBV2 15 - - CASSEGGRSTYEQYF TGTGCCAGCAGTGAAGGAGGGAGGTCCACCTACGAGCAGTACTTC
TRBJ1-1 TRBV5-5 13 once - CASSFGGETEAFF TGTGCCAGCAGCTTTGGAGGTGAAACTGAAGCTTTCTTT
TRBJ1-2 TRBV5-1 15 - - CASSLAWSGNYGYTF TGCGCCAGCAGCTTGGCTTGGTCCGGTAACTATGGCTACACCTTC
TRBJ1-1 TRBV6-5 16 - TRBD1 CASSYQPGQGNTEAFF TGTGCCAGCAGTTACCAACCGGGACAGGGGAACACTGAAGCTTTCTTT
TRBJ2-5 TRBV24-1 17 - TRBD2 CATSDPGTSGNGETQYF TGTGCCACCAGTGATCCCGGGACTAGCGGGAATGGAGAGACCCAGTACTTC